Following are 14 T cell receptor beta chains from one sample sequenced in a study of radiotherapy plus CTLA-4 blockade in lung cancer. This table comes from immunoSEQ multiplex PCR, and its TCRdb copy is limited to in-frame clones, with some not included. There are 70,000 to 90,000 clones in the sample; roughly 80% occur only once, and about 0.79% lies in the top ten. Specimen: peripheral blood, collected from a patient treated with radiotherapy plus ipilimumab. The receptors derive from a human donor with non-small cell lung cancer who had stable disease on radiotherapy plus ipilimumab.

This chain joins TRBV10-3 and TRBJ2-7, with 10 nucleotides matching TRBD2. CDR1 is ENHRY, CDR2 SYGVKD, per germline. Trimming removed 3 bases from V and 4 bases from J; junction bases left unmatched: 6. The CDR3 has 15 amino acids. The CDR3 reads CAISDERGGIYEQYF. The CDR3 coding sequence is TGTGCCATCAGTGACGAGCGGGGGGGGATATACGAGCAGTACTTC.

The CDR3 region has the DNA TGTGCCAGCAGGGGGGGAGCGACAGGGGACTACGAGCAGTACTTC. It yields the protein CASRGGATGDYEQYF. This chain connects TRBV27 to TRBJ2-7; 8 bases are a match to TRBD1. The trim removed 6 bases at V and 3 bases at J, leaving 10 bases unmatched. The CDR3 extends over 15 amino acids. In germline, CDR1 is MNHEY, CDR2 SMNVEV (reference sequence).

V usage is TRBV20-1 and J usage is TRBJ2-7; D is perhaps TRBD1 (5 bases). Per germline, CDR1 DFQATT and CDR2 SNEGSKA (reference sequence). The CDR3 totals 11 residues. The V end was cut by 5 bases, the J end by 5 bases, with 10 bases between. CDR3 sequence (DNA): TGCAGTGCTCTTCAGGGTGACGAGCAGTACTTC. Its protein is CSALQGDEQYF.

This sequence joins TRBV29-1 and TRBJ2-7, with D perhaps matching TRBD1 (6 bases). V lost 6 bases and J 3 bases, leaving 12 bases between the germline ends. The germline V gene encodes CDR1 SQVTM and CDR2 ANQGSEA. The CDR3 length is 12 residues. CDR3 sequence (DNA): TGCAGCGTAACTCGGGACATCTACGAGCAGTACTTC. Its translation: CSVTRDIYEQYF.

The chain links TRBV12-5 to TRBJ2-3, with TRBD2 matching 14 bases. CDR1 is LGHNT, CDR2 FRNRAP, per germline. The CDR3 totals 19 residues. Trimming at V came to 2 bases and at J to 0 bases, leaving 7 bases not matched to a gene. CDR3 coding DNA: TGTGCTAGTGGTTTGTCCGGGACTAGCGGGAGTACGAGCACAGATACGCAGTATTTT. It translates to CASGLSGTSGSTSTDTQYF. Full variable domain (rest looked up from reference TRBV12-5 and TRBJ2-3): DARVTQTPRHKVTEMGQEVTMRCQPILGHNTVFWYRQTMMQGLELLAYFRNRAPLDDSGMPKDRFSAEMPDATLATLKIQPSEPRDSAVYFCASGLSGTSGSTSTDTQYFGPGTRLTVL.

CDR3 DNA: TGCAGCGTTGAAGATCGAGGATATGCAGGGCGGTACGAGCAGTACTTC. It translates to CSVEDRGYAGRYEQYF. This rearrangement joins TRBV29-1 to TRBJ2-7; D is perhaps TRBD1 (5 bases). Per germline, CDR1 SQVTM and CDR2 ANQGSEA. The CDR3 covers 16 residues. V lost 0 bases to trimming and J lost 4 bases, with 19 bases between them.

The chain is built from TRBV28 and TRBJ2-5, with 8 bases that match TRBD1. Germline values: CDR1 MDHEN, CDR2 SYDVKM. This CDR3 is built from 16 residues. Germline trimming cut 6 bases from V and 9 bases from J; bases unmatched to any gene: 18. The CDR3 loop is CASRLNWLAVQGAQYF. The DNA of the CDR3 is TGTGCCAGCAGATTAAACTGGCTTGCAGTACAGGGGGCCCAGTACTTC.

This clone has a handful of counts. The chain has TRBV11-2 and TRBJ2-7, with 8 bases aligning to TRBD1. Unmatched junction bases numbered 8, after V lost 5 bases and J lost 5 bases. Looked up from germline, CDR1 is SGHAT and CDR2 is FQNNGV. This CDR3 spans 14 amino acids. The CDR3 loop reads CASSDLRGLNEQYF. Here the CDR3 DNA reads TGTGCCAGCAGCGACCTCAGGGGGCTTAACGAGCAGTACTTC.

This clone was counted only a few times. The chain links TRBV2 to TRBJ2-1, with TRBD2 matching 8 bases. The CDR3 is made up of 16 amino acids. Looked up from germline, CDR1 is SNHLY and CDR2 is FYNNEI. The V segment lost 3 bases and the J segment 7 bases; nucleotides outside the gene matches: 11. The DNA of the CDR3 is TGTGCCAGCAGTGACACGGGACTAGGAGCCCAAAATGAGCAGTTCTTC. Translation: CASSDTGLGAQNEQFF.

V gene TRBV19 combines with J gene TRBJ1-3; D remains unclear. Trimming removed 2 bases at V and 0 bases at J, with 11 bases between. The CDR3 is made up of 16 amino acids. Germline V gives CDR1 LNHDA, CDR2 SQIVND (reference sequence). The CDR3 bases are TGTGCCAGTAGTATAATGCGCCGGAGCTCTGGAAACACCATATATTTT. Its translation: CASSIMRRSSGNTIYF.

The chain carries TRBV11-2 and TRBJ1-3; 7 bases align to TRBD1. The germline CDR1 and CDR2 sequences are SGHAT and FQNNGV. The CDR3 is 17 amino acids. V was clipped by 5 bases and J by 0 bases; unmatched bases: 10. The DNA for the CDR3 is TGTGCCAGCAGCATGAACAGGGGCCTAGGCTCTGGAAACACCATATATTTT. This gives the protein CASSMNRGLGSGNTIYF.

The genes are TRBV5-1 and TRBJ2-5; no clear D gene. The CDR3 consists of 14 residues. Trimming cost V 0 bases and J 1 base, with 7 bases left between them. Germline V lookup: CDR1 SGHRS, CDR2 YFSETQ. CDR3 bases: TGCGCCAGCAGCTTGGTTGTGGGCCAAGAGACCCAGTACTTC. This codes for CASSLVVGQETQYF. Full variable domain (remainder filled in from reference TRBV5-1 and TRBJ2-5): KAGVTQTPRYLIKTRGQQVTLSCSPISGHRSVSWYQQTPGQGLQFLFEYFSETQRNKGNFPGRFSGRQFSNSRSEMNVSTLELGDSALYLCASSLVVGQETQYFGPGTRLLVL.

The rearrangement uses TRBV27 and TRBJ1-2, with D possibly being TRBD1 (5 bases). Per germline, CDR1 MNHEY and CDR2 SMNVEV (reference sequence). Deletions cut 5 bases from V and 2 bases from J, with 12 bases between. The CDR3 runs to 14 residues. CDR3 sequence (DNA): TGTGCCAGCAGTCCAACGGGGGGAAACTATGGCTACACCTTC. Its protein is CASSPTGGNYGYTF.

V usage is TRBV7-6 and J usage is TRBJ1-2; TRBD1 might be the D (5 bases). There are 14 residues in the CDR3. V lost 5 bases and J lost 8, with 18 bases in between. The germline V gene has CDR1 SGHVS and CDR2 FNYEAQ. The CDR3 bases are TGTGCCAGCAGCCCGAGGGGACCGTGGGACGGCTACACCTTC. Translating it yields CASSPRGPWDGYTF.